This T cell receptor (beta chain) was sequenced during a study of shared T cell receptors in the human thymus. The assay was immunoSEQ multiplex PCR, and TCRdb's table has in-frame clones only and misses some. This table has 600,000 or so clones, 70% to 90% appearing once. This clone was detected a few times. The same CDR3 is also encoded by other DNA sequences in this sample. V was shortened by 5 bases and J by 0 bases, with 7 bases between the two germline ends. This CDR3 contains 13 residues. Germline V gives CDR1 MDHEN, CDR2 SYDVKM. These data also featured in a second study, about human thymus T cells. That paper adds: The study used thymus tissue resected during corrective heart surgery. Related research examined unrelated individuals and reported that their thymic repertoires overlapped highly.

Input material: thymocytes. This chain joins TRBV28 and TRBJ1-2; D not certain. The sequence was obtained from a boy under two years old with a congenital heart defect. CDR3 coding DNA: TGTGCCAGCAGTCTTCCCCCTAACTATGGCTACACCTTC. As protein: CASSLPPNYGYTF.